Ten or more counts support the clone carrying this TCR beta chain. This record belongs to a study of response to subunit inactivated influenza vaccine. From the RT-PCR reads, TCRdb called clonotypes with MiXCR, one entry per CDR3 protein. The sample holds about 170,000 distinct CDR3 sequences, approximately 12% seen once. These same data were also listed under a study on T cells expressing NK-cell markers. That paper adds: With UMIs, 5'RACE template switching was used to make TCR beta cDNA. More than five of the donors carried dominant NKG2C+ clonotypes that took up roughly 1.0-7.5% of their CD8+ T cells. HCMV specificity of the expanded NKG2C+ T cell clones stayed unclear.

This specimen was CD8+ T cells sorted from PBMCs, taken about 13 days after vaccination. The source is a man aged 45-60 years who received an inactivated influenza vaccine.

CDR3 in amino acids: CASSQGTSGTSSYEQYF. The DNA for the CDR3 is TGCGCCAGCAGCCAAGGGACTAGCGGGACTAGCTCCTACGAGCAGTACTTC. The chain employs TRBV4-3 and TRBJ2-7; 12 bases fit TRBD2. V trimming: 1 base; J trimming: 0 bases; junction bases outside the gene matches: 4. This CDR3 region has 17 residues. Looked up from germline, CDR1 is LGHNA and CDR2 is YSLEER.